The source of this TCR beta chain is a study of post-analysis software for immune sequencing data. Study at large: Courses of disease covered relapsing-remitting, secondary progressive and progressive-relapsing multiple sclerosis.

Included in the TCR beta cDNA libraries were unique molecular identifiers. TCRdb re-called the PCR reads through MiXCR, storing one row per CDR3 protein. This sample has roughly 430,000 distinct CDR3 sequences, with 30% to 40% found just once. The CDR3 sequence is 15 residues long. Germline V gene data show CDR1 as SGHVS and CDR2 as FNYEAQ. The V end was cut by 2 bases, the J end by 5 bases, with 13 bases between. Study-wide findings and caveats: About five TRBV segments, including TRBV5-6, TRBV5-1 and TRBV20-1, were more frequent in patients than controls. Significantly lower normalized Chao1 diversity was seen in multiple sclerosis patients than in controls.

Comment on this clonotype: The antigen remains unidentified.

The chain recombines TRBV7-6 with TRBJ2-1; D is possibly TRBD1 or TRBD2 (6 bases each). The sample consisted of blood. The TCR originated in a girl aged 2 to 10 with multiple sclerosis. CDR3 amino acids: CASSLPGAGNNEQFF. The CDR3 nucleotides are TGTGCCAGCAGCTTACCAGGGGCGGGGAACAATGAGCAGTTCTTC. Full variable domain (rest looked up from reference TRBV7-6 and TRBJ2-1): GAGVSQSPRYKVTKRGQDVALRCDPISGHVSLYWYRQALGQGPEFLTYFNYEAQQDKSGLPNDRFSAERPEGSISTLTIQRTEQRDSAMYRCASSLPGAGNNEQFFGPGTRLTVL.